Included here is one T cell receptor beta chain sequence, with context. It lacks a known antigen. No much larger clone exists at a distance of one base, and base qualities are not known. The germline V gene provides CDR1 SQVTM and CDR2 ANQGSEA. Trimmed from V: 6 bases; trimmed from J: 4 bases; junction bases lacking a gene match: 8. The CDR3 covers 13 residues, taking in both the cysteine and the phenylalanine. Of the read, only the CDR3 DNA is kept; its 39 bases are in frame from base 1. The data derive from a study of T cell clonotyping in hematopoietic cell transplantation (TCRdb year 2021). In the study overall: A total of 110 to 150 blood samples were collected in the study from 35 to 45 consecutive transplant recipients and their related donors. Recruitment of patients ran from September 2015 to early 2017, and follow-up continued until late 2020 or until death.

Results the study describes overall, beyond this receptor: Just a small fraction of recipient repertoires overlapped with donor repertoires, and more than 95% appeared de novo at the given depth. Broader posttransplant TCR repertoire diversity was predicted by donor and pretransplant recipient Inverse Simpson Index values. After transplant, TCR diversity in recipients dropped, and pathologically expanded clonotypes increased progressively from day 30 to day 180. The sample size was limited, and because cells were not sorted, the contributions of CD4 and CD8 repertoires could not be separated.

TCR beta CDR3 regions were amplified from genomic DNA with the immunoSEQ assay, a bias-controlled multiplex PCR using V- and J-specific primers. In a second PCR step, the CDR3 amplicons were tagged with a proprietary barcode plus Illumina adapter sequences. CDR3 libraries were sequenced on an Illumina MiSeq instrument. The original methods were these. Export and quality control were performed with immunoSEQ Analyzer 3.0, and downstream analyses were performed with R Bioconductor and Immunarch. Only productive rearrangements in the normalized downsampled data set went into calculating the repertoire metrics. Pathologically expanded clonotypes were defined as those larger than 5 templates in the normalized cohort. Repertoire diversity was measured with the Inverse Simpson Index. To capture all clonotypes, CMV-specificity analyses were performed on the non-normalized data set. TCRdb carries this immuneACCESS record with in-frame sequences only. Its versions omit some clonotypes, under half of them owing to an unresolved V gene in the studies checked, with the rest unexplained. V, J and clone size are those of that table, while D and trimming were read from the DNA. A total of 15,000 to 20,000 clones appear in this sample, about nine tenths of them only once. The ten top clones hold roughly 5.4% of the sample.

Blood samples for TCR beta sequencing were provided by related transplant donors. Nuclei Lysis Solution was used to extract genomic DNA from fresh or cryopreserved unfractionated peripheral blood mononuclear cells. This TCR came from a man aged 40-49 years in good health. Some clones in this sample may be carry-over from other donors' samples. The rearrangement combines TRBV29-1 with TRBJ2-7, and 8 bases in between align with TRBD1. Sequencing input: peripheral blood mononuclear cells. The DNA sequence reads TGCAGCGTCTCTCGCAGGGGGCTTTACGAGCAGTACTTC. It specifies CSVSRRGLYEQYF.